This entry lists 15 T cell receptor beta chains sequenced from one sample in a study of cytotoxic CD8 clonotypes in ibrutinib-treated CLL. Method: immunoSEQ multiplex PCR; TCRdb's copy keeps in-frame clones and lacks some. The sample gives fewer than 400,000 clones, roughly 67% of which show up once; around 6.3% is in the top ten. The sequencing used PBMCs, collected after 36 months of ibrutinib treatment. Receptors were obtained from a human donor with chronic lymphocytic leukemia.

The V and J genes are TRBV6-1 and TRBJ1-1; 8 bases are a match to TRBD1. V was pared by 3 bases and J by 5 bases, with 8 bases of the junction left unmatched. The CDR3 consists of 15 residues. Germline assignment: CDR1 MNHNS and CDR2 SASEGT. In nucleotides, the CDR3 is TGTGCCAGCAGTGACGGCAGGGGGCGAGGAACTGAAGCTTTCTTT. Translation gives CASSDGRGRGTEAFF.

The gene calls are TRBV5-6 and TRBJ2-6; D gene uncertain. Trimming pared 3 bases from V and 0 bases from J, leaving 13 bases between. The CDR3 covers 17 residues. Germline V CDR1 and CDR2: SGHDT, YYEEEE. CDR3 loop: CASSYRTGFSGANVLTF. CDR3 nucleotide sequence: TGTGCCAGCAGCTATCGGACGGGTTTCTCTGGGGCCAACGTCCTGACTTTC.

The rearrangement links TRBV5-1 to TRBJ1-5; D not resolved. The CDR3 is 15 amino acids. CDR1 SGHRS and CDR2 YFSETQ come from the germline V gene. Trimming took 6 bases from V and 3 from J, leaving 16 bases between them. The CDR3: CASTESPGLNQPQHF. The CDR3 nucleotides read TGCGCCAGCACCGAATCGCCAGGCCTCAATCAGCCCCAGCATTTT.

The gene calls are TRBV28 and TRBJ2-2; possible D gene TRBD2, 5 bases. CDR1 and CDR2 (germline): MDHEN, SYDVKM. CDR3 size: 14 residues. Between the trimmed V and J ends, which lost 6 bases and 13 bases, there was a span of 21 bases. DNA of the CDR3: TGTGCCAGCAGCGATACAGCGGCCTCCCCGGCGCTGTTTTTT. It encodes CASSDTAASPALFF.

This chain joins TRBV5-1 and TRBJ2-7; 8 bases are a match to TRBD2. The germline V gene has CDR1 SGHRS and CDR2 YFSETQ. Trimming at V came to 4 bases and at J to 4 bases, leaving 10 bases not matched to a gene. This CDR3 spans 15 amino acids. The CDR3 reads CASSTSGGPFYEQYF. The CDR3 DNA sequence: TGCGCCAGCAGCACCAGCGGGGGCCCTTTTTACGAGCAGTACTTC.

This clone was seen more than once but under ten times. The chain links TRBV20-1 to TRBJ2-5; D is unresolved. Trimming took off 3 bases at V and 4 bases at J, with 6 bases between the two ends. Germline-derived CDR1 and CDR2 are DFQATT and SNEGSKA (reference sequence). The CDR3 runs to 11 residues. The CDR3 bases are TGCAGTGCTAGGTCAGGAGAGACCCAGTACTTC. Protein sequence: CSARSGETQYF.

This chain joins TRBV5-1 and TRBJ2-7; 9 nucleotides match TRBD1. V was clipped by 1 base and J by 3 bases; unmatched bases: 5. The CDR3 covers 15 residues. CDR1 and CDR2 from the germline V gene are SGHRS and YFSETQ. CDR3 sequence reads: CASSLQGQGLYEQYF. As DNA, the CDR3 is TGCGCCAGCAGCTTGCAGGGACAGGGACTCTACGAGCAGTACTTC.

The chain joins TRBV7-9 to TRBJ1-6; tentatively, D is TRBD1 (6 bases). V dropped 4 bases and J dropped 0 bases, with 16 bases sitting between them. This CDR3 contains 18 residues. Germline CDR1 SEHNR, CDR2 FQNEAQ (reference sequence). The CDR3 reads CASSYYRQVNSYNSPLHF. The CDR3 DNA is TGTGCCAGCAGCTACTATAGACAGGTCAACTCCTATAATTCACCCCTCCACTTT.

The V and J genes are TRBV15 and TRBJ2-3; TRBD2 agrees at 12 bases. V lost 7 bases, J lost 5 bases, and 7 bases stayed unmatched. The CDR3 runs to 15 residues. The V gene's germline CDR1 is LNHNV and CDR2 YYDKDF (reference sequence). The CDR3, as DNA: TGTGCCACCACTACTAGCGGGGGGCGGGGAGATACGCAGTATTTT. Translating gives CATTTSGGRGDTQYF.

The gene calls are TRBV5-1 and TRBJ2-7, with TRBD1 identical over 7 bases. Germline CDR1 reads SGHRS; CDR2 reads YFSETQ. This CDR3 has 14 amino acids. The V gene end was trimmed by 0 bases and the J gene end by 5 bases; junction bases not matched to a gene: 5. DNA of the CDR3: TGCGCCAGCAGCTTGGCAGGGGACAGCCACGAGCAGTACTTC. Protein product: CASSLAGDSHEQYF.

V usage is TRBV29-1 and J usage is TRBJ2-3, with 8 bases lining up with TRBD2. Trimming removed 6 bases from V and 1 base from J; junction bases left unmatched: 3. Per germline, CDR1 SQVTM and CDR2 ANQGSEA. The CDR3 has 13 residues. The DNA for the CDR3 is TGCAGCGTCCGGGAGGGCGGCACAGATACGCAGTATTTT. Translated, it gives CSVREGGTDTQYF.

A few counts support this clone. The chain joins TRBV15 to TRBJ2-4; 9 bases map to TRBD1. Germline V gives CDR1 LNHNV, CDR2 YYDKDF (reference sequence). The CDR3 consists of 18 residues. V shed 0 bases and J 1 base; nucleotides not matched to a gene: 7. The DNA for the CDR3 is TGTGCCACCAGCAGAGAAAGGGGGACAGGGAGGGCCAAAAACATTCAGTACTTC. Translation: CATSRERGTGRAKNIQYF.

This sequence joins TRBV15 and TRBJ1-5, with D unresolved. V was clipped by 3 bases and J by 3 bases, with 3 bases between them. Germline lookup yields CDR1 LNHNV and CDR2 YYDKDF (reference sequence). The CDR3 is 12 amino acids. CDR3 sequence: CATSRDNQPQHF. The DNA for the CDR3 is TGTGCCACCAGCAGGGACAATCAGCCCCAGCATTTT.

In its sample, this clone was seen once. V and J are TRBV7-2 and TRBJ2-3; TRBD2 is a possible D gene (5 bases). CDR3 length: 16 residues. Germline V gives CDR1 SGHTA, CDR2 FQGNSA. With 2 bases removed from V and 2 bases from J, the gap between germline ends came to 14 bases. In nucleotides, the CDR3 is TGTGCCAGCAGCTTACGGTTTCGGGATTTCACAGATACGCAGTATTTT. Encoded protein: CASSLRFRDFTDTQYF.

CDR3 in amino acids: CASSPEGAVNYGYTF. CDR3 bases: TGCGCCAGCAGCCCCGAGGGGGCCGTTAACTATGGCTACACCTTC. The chain joins TRBV5-1 to TRBJ1-2; 7 bases line up with TRBD1. V shed 4 bases, J shed 1 base, and the junction held 7 bases outside the gene matches. There are 15 residues in the CDR3. Germline V gene lookup returns CDR1 SGHRS and CDR2 YFSETQ.